These 21 T cell receptor beta chains were all obtained from the same sample, sequenced in a study of tumor and adjacent non-tumor tissue in lung cancer. A modified ARM-PCR protocol with three rounds of nested PCR amplified TCRbeta. TCRdb used MiXCR to reprocess the multiplex PCR reads, holding one entry per CDR3 protein. The table records around 99,000 distinct CDR3 sequences, roughly 77% of them present only once. This sample's RNA came from whole unsorted tissue. Sequenced sample: lung tumor tissue. The source is a woman aged 55-70 years with non-small cell lung cancer.

On this clonotype: The junction departs from the called germline gene at one end, perhaps through a read error. The chain has TRBV7-2 and TRBJ2-1; 9 bases match TRBD2. Germline V gene data show CDR1 as SGHTA and CDR2 as FQGNSA. CDR3 length: 15 residues. Here the CDR3 DNA reads TGTGCCAGTAGCTTAGCTAGCGGGATATCCTATGAGCAGTTCTTC. This sequence encodes CASSLASGISYEQFF.

As regards this clonotype: Germline and junction disagree at one end, which may indicate a read error. J is TRBJ1-5 and V is TRBV10-2, with 8 nucleotides matching TRBD1. The CDR3 loop spans 14 amino acids. CDR1 is WSHSY and CDR2 is SAAADI in the germline V gene. The DNA of the CDR3 is TGCGCCAACAGTGTACAGGGGGGACATCAGCCCCAGCATTTC. Its translation is CANSVQGGHQPQHF.

The table lists this clonotype with a count of one. The V gene is TRBV12-3 or TRBV12-4, the J gene TRBJ2-7; possibly TRBD2 for D (5 bases). V was clipped by 10 bases and J by 5 bases, with 27 bases between them. The CDR3 is 16 residues long. The CDR3 DNA reads as TGTGCCATCAGCTCCTCAGCCGTACTAGTGCGAGACGAGCAGTACTTC. It yields the protein CAISSSAVLVRDEQYF.

Points on this clonotype: The junction and the germline gene differ at one end; a read error may be behind it. This rearrangement joins TRBV4-2 to TRBJ1-2; TRBD1 agrees at 8 bases. The CDR3 runs to 14 residues. In germline, CDR1 is LGHNA, CDR2 YNFKEQ. The CDR3 is CANSPTGQGAVGTF. CDR3 coding DNA: TGTGCCAACAGCCCGACAGGACAGGGTGCGGTGGGGACCTTC.

On this clonotype itself: Possible read error: a much larger clone is one base away. The chain uses TRBV6-1 and TRBJ1-2; D not certain. This CDR3 spans 15 amino acids. V gave up 5 bases and J gave up 7 bases, with 20 bases separating them. Germline CDR1 reads MNHNS; CDR2 reads SASEGT. The CDR3 DNA reads TGTGCCAGCAGTACCGCTCATGGGTTAGGCTTTGGCTACACCTTC. As protein: CASSTAHGLGFGYTF.

About this clonotype itself: Given the absence of the conserved phenylalanine or tryptophan at the CDR3 end, a read error is likely. The chain has TRBV11-2 and TRBJ1-5; D unclear. The ends were cut back, 2 bases at V and 3 bases at J, with 11 bases in the middle. The CDR3 covers 15 residues. Germline V gene lookup returns CDR1 SGHAT and CDR2 FQNNGV. The chain's CDR3 is CASSLKRGANQPQHV. The DNA of the CDR3 is TGTGCCAGCAGCTTAAAGCGCGGTGCCAATCAGCCCCAGCATGTT.

On this clonotype itself: At one end the junction does not follow the germline gene, possibly because of a read error. CDR3 region: CANSSDGPPLDTQYF. The CDR3 region has the DNA TGTGCCAACAGCTCAGACGGACCGCCGCTGGATACGCAGTATTTT. The rearrangement joins TRBV11-2 to TRBJ2-3; D is uncertain. This CDR3 is 15 amino acids long. Germline V gene lookup returns CDR1 SGHAT and CDR2 FQNNGV.

The sample holds one count of this clonotype. At one end the junction does not follow the germline gene, possibly because of a read error. V and J are TRBV10-3 and TRBJ2-7; D assignment may be TRBD1 or TRBD2 (6 bases each). The CDR3 runs to 15 residues. The V gene's germline CDR1 is ENHRY and CDR2 SYGVKD. CDR3 protein: CAISEGGPGGYEQCF. The CDR3 region has the DNA TGTGCCATCAGTGAGGGGGGGCCCGGCGGCTACGAGCAGTGCTTC.

This clonotype was seen only once. This sequence may be a read error, since a much larger clone differs from it by one base. This chain joins TRBV20-1 and TRBJ2-1; the D is unclear. CDR1 DFQATT and CDR2 SNEGSKA come from the germline V gene (reference sequence). The CDR3 has 15 amino acids. In DNA form, the CDR3 reads TGCAATGCACCAAAGAGTCAGTCTATAAACAATGAGCAGTTCTTC. The encoded protein is CNAPKSQSINNEQFF.

This chain uses TRBV6-5 with TRBJ2-4; tentative D call: TRBD2 (6 bases). The CDR3 runs to 17 residues. The V end lost 6 bases, the J end lost 3 bases, and 21 bases lay between the germline ends. The germline V gene has CDR1 MNHEY and CDR2 SVGAGI. CDR3 sequence reads: CASRPSKGGGIKNIQYF. The CDR3 DNA reads as TGTGCCAGCAGACCGTCGAAAGGAGGAGGGATCAAAAACATTCAGTACTTC.

This chain uses TRBV29-1 with TRBJ2-3; either TRBD1 or TRBD2 may fit D (6 bases each). V dropped 6 bases and J dropped 13 bases, with 29 bases sitting between them. This CDR3 has 15 residues. The V gene's germline CDR1 is SQVTM and CDR2 ANQGSEA. For the CDR3, the DNA is TGCAGCGTATCAGGTACGGGGGTTTGGACAGATACTGAGTATTTT. It is translated as CSVSGTGVWTDTEYF.

This clonotype came up a few times. The chain couples TRBV29-1 to TRBJ2-7; D not resolved. Trimming cost V 6 bases and J 5 bases, with 8 bases left between them. In germline, CDR1 is SQVTM, CDR2 ANQGSEA. This CDR3 is 10 amino acids long. Here the CDR3 reads CSVVQHEQYF. The CDR3 nucleotides read TGCAGCGTCGTGCAGCACGAGCAGTACTTC.

As for this clonotype: It may be a read error: a sequence one base away is much more abundant. This chain joins TRBV6-5 and TRBJ2-3; no definite D call. Germline V lookup: CDR1 MNHEY, CDR2 SVGAGI. Trimming cost V 5 bases and J 1 base, with 13 bases left between them. This CDR3 has 15 residues. The CDR3 DNA follows: TGTGCCAGCAGTATGAACGGTGCTGGCACAGATACGCAGTATTTT. Encoded protein: CASSMNGAGTDTQYF.

Comments on this clonotype: One junction end disagrees with the germline gene, perhaps due to a read error. This chain connects TRBV5-1 to TRBJ1-4; 7 bases are a match to TRBD1. This CDR3 region has 15 residues. In germline, CDR1 is SGHRS, CDR2 YFSETQ. The CDR3 DNA is TGCCCCAGCAGCCCGGGAGGGGGCTCTAATGAAAAACTGTTTTTT. Its translation is CPSSPGGGSNEKLFF.

As regards this clonotype: At one of its ends the junction is not consistent with the germline gene, which may arise from a read error. The V gene is TRBV11-2, the J gene TRBJ2-1; no firm D call. The germline V gene encodes CDR1 SGHAT and CDR2 FQNNGV. The CDR3 has 14 residues. The CDR3 loop is CASSLESAYDEQCF. In DNA form, the CDR3 reads TGTGCCAGCAGCTTAGAAAGCGCCTACGATGAGCAGTGCTTC.

This clonotype was detected a few times. Just one base apart from a much larger clone, this may be a read error. The CDR3 ends on some other residue instead of the conserved phenylalanine or tryptophan, so this is likely a read error. V gene TRBV6-5 combines with J gene TRBJ1-1; the D gene is possibly TRBD1 (6 bases). CDR1 and CDR2 (germline): MNHEY, SVGAGI. This CDR3 has 14 residues. Trimming removed 6 bases from V and 0 bases from J, with 11 bases in between. The CDR3 loop is CASRRGGLNTEAFL. The CDR3 nucleotides are TGTGCCAGCAGGCGAGGGGGATTGAACACTGAAGCTTTCCTT.

V is TRBV12-3 or TRBV12-4 and J is TRBJ1-5, with a possible D match to TRBD1 (5 bases). The CDR3 contains 15 residues. Trimming stripped 11 bases from V and 3 bases from J, with 20 bases between. The CDR3 sequence: CAGSLSGRDNQPQHF. CDR3 nucleotides: TGTGCCGGTAGTTTATCGGGACGGGACAATCAGCCCCAGCATTTT.

Points on this clonotype: In this CDR3 the conserved last residue, phenylalanine or tryptophan, is missing, so a read error is likely. The rearrangement uses TRBV11-2 and TRBJ2-7, with TRBD2 matching over 13 bases. The CDR3 is made up of 15 amino acids. The junction had 7 bases not matched to a gene; V was cut back by 8 bases and J by 3 bases. Germline CDR1 SGHAT, CDR2 FQNNGV. DNA for the CDR3: TGTGCCAGCTGCTACTGGACTAGCGGGAGCTACGAGCAGTACTTA. This encodes CASCYWTSGSYEQYL.

This clonotype showed up just once. Here the CDR3 omits its conserved ending phenylalanine or tryptophan, so a read error is the likely source. The limits of the CDR3 on the DNA are not certain, so only TCRdb's listed CDR3 is given. This chain connects TRBV11-3 to TRBJ1-1. Termini included, the CDR3 measures 14 amino acids. CDR1 is SGHNT, CDR2 YENEEA, per germline. Here the CDR3 reads CASSLEDLLSEVFY.

In regard to this clonotype: Compared with germline, one end of the junction differs, possibly owing to a read error. CDR3 DNA: TGTGCCAGAAGTTCCAGGACAGTCCGATACGAGCAGTACTTC. Protein sequence: CARSSRTVRYEQYF. This chain links TRBV12-3 or TRBV12-4 with TRBJ2-7; the D gene is possibly TRBD1 (6 bases). The CDR3 has 14 amino acids.

As concerns this clonotype: Relative to the germline gene, one junction end is altered; a read error may explain this. The chain links TRBV4-1 to TRBJ1-6, with TRBD1 as a possible D gene (6 bases). Germline-derived CDR1 and CDR2 are MGHRA and YSYEKL. The CDR3 runs 17 residues. CDR3 sequence reads: CATSQEIPGAANSPLQF. Here the CDR3 DNA reads TGCGCCACAAGCCAAGAAATTCCGGGGGCGGCGAATTCACCCCTCCAATTT.